What follows describes a single TCR beta chain. The method was immunoSEQ multiplex PCR; TCRdb's version includes in-frame clones alone and lacks a portion of them. Among around 200,000 clones listed, 88% were seen once. Trimming shortened V by 3 bases and J by 6 bases, and 12 bases separated the two germline ends. In germline, CDR1 is MNHEY, CDR2 SMNVEV (reference sequence). CDR3 length equals 14 residues. The data belong to a study of blood T cell repertoires in COVID-19. This chain links TRBV27 with TRBJ1-5; TRBD1 is a possible D gene (6 bases). This clonotype originated in a woman aged 25-40 years who had recovered from COVID-19. Sequenced: PBMCs or T cells enriched from blood (not recorded which). CDR3 loop: CASSFQGIGQPQHF. DNA for the CDR3: TGTGCCAGCAGTTTTCAGGGGATCGGTCAGCCCCAGCATTTT.